The 27 T cell receptor beta chains reported below all come from one sample, sequenced in a study of control samples from healthy donors and cancer patients. Generated by immunoSEQ multiplex PCR, the TCRdb table keeps only in-frame clones and is missing some. Among 150,000 to 200,000 clones listed, 80% to 90% were seen once. The sequencing sample was made of blood. The receptors come from a man between 18 and 35 years old in good health.

The chain uses TRBV12-3 or TRBV12-4 and TRBJ1-1, with no clear D. This CDR3 contains 12 residues. The germline V and J ends were trimmed by 2 bases and 3 bases, with 4 bases remaining between them. CDR3 sequence (DNA): TGTGCCAGCAGTTTATTGGACACTGAAGCTTTCTTT. It yields the protein CASSLLDTEAFF.

The CDR3 protein is CSVEGGAYEQYF. DNA for the CDR3: TGCAGCGTTGAAGGCGGAGCCTACGAGCAGTACTTC. V and J are TRBV29-1 and TRBJ2-7; D not certain. CDR3 size: 12 residues. The V end lost 1 base, the J end lost 2 bases, and 6 bases lay between the germline ends. From germline, CDR1 is SQVTM and CDR2 ANQGSEA.

This clone has just one count. The rearrangement uses TRBV7-6 and TRBJ2-4; possibly TRBD1 or TRBD2 for D (6 bases each). With 5 bases removed from V and 6 bases from J, the gap between germline ends came to 17 bases. The length of the CDR3 is 15 residues. Germline-derived CDR1 and CDR2 are SGHVS and FNYEAQ. The CDR3 DNA follows: TGTGCCAGCAGCCCCATGAGGGGGGCGGGAAACATTCAGTACTTC. It yields the protein CASSPMRGAGNIQYF.

This clone was seen only a few times. The chain uses TRBV12-3 or TRBV12-4 and TRBJ1-5; the D is unclear. V dropped 7 bases and J dropped 7 bases, with 14 bases sitting between them. There are 13 residues in the CDR3. CDR3 sequence reads: CASTIPEIQPQHF. Written as DNA, the CDR3 is TGTGCCAGCACCATACCCGAGATACAGCCCCAGCATTTT.

The chain employs TRBV4-3 and TRBJ1-1; D perhaps matches TRBD1 (6 bases). This CDR3 spans 14 amino acids. The germline V and J ends were trimmed by 2 bases and 6 bases, with 13 bases remaining between them. Germline CDR1 and CDR2: LGHNA and YSLEER. CDR3 region: CASSQQPQGPEAFF. DNA of the CDR3: TGCGCCAGCAGCCAACAACCACAGGGACCTGAAGCTTTCTTT.

CDR3 DNA sequence: TGTGCCAGCAGTTGGGGGACCCTACAAGAGACCCAGTACTTC. Protein: CASSWGTLQETQYF. This sequence joins TRBV7-8 and TRBJ2-5, with D perhaps TRBD1 or TRBD2 (5 bases each). CDR1 is SGHVS, CDR2 FQNEAQ, per germline. The V end lost 6 bases, the J end lost 2 bases, and 13 bases lay between the germline ends. This CDR3 has 14 amino acids. Full variable domain (missing parts from reference TRBV7-8 and TRBJ2-5): GAGVSQSPRYKVAKRGQDVALRCDPISGHVSLFWYQQALGQGPEFLTYFQNEAQLDKSGLPSDRFFAERPEGSVSTLKIQRTQQEDSAVYLCASSWGTLQETQYFGPGTRLLVL.

This sequence joins TRBV29-1 and TRBJ2-7; 7 nucleotides agree with TRBD1. The length of the CDR3 is 14 residues. Unmatched junction bases numbered 8, after V lost 3 bases and J lost 3 bases. CDR1 SQVTM and CDR2 ANQGSEA come from the germline V gene. The CDR3 nucleotides read TGCAGCGTTGATGGTGAGGGGACAGACTACGAGCAGTACTTC. Encoded protein: CSVDGEGTDYEQYF.

This clone was seen more than once but under ten times. The rearrangement uses TRBV3-1 (or the pseudogene TRBV3-2) and TRBJ2-5; TRBD2 agrees at 15 bases. Germline loops: CDR1 LGHDT, CDR2 YNNKEL (reference sequence). V lost 4 bases and J lost 2; bases outside the gene matches: 17. The CDR3 has 21 residues. CDR3 sequence: CASSPGRTSGGARGRQETQYF. The CDR3 DNA reads as TGTGCCAGCAGCCCCGGGAGGACTAGCGGGGGGGCAAGGGGGCGACAAGAGACCCAGTACTTC.

This chain joins TRBV10-3 and TRBJ1-2; D remains unclear. The CDR3 covers 13 residues. Germline values: CDR1 ENHRY, CDR2 SYGVKD. Trimming cost V 2 bases and J 3 bases, with 7 bases left between them. CDR3 in amino acids: CAISEDRDYGYTF. The DNA of the CDR3 is TGTGCCATCAGTGAGGACCGTGACTATGGCTACACCTTC.

This chain uses TRBV18 with TRBJ2-5; D is undetermined. Germline lookup yields CDR1 KGHSH and CDR2 LQKENI. V lost 3 bases and J 2 bases, leaving 7 bases between the germline ends. The CDR3 extends over 13 amino acids. The CDR3 loop reads CASSPAEQETQYF. The DNA for the CDR3 is TGTGCCAGCTCACCGGCAGAGCAAGAGACCCAGTACTTC.

The rearrangement links TRBV30 to TRBJ2-7, with D unresolved. The germline V gene has CDR1 GTSNPN and CDR2 SVGIG (reference sequence). Trimming took 4 bases from V and 1 from J, leaving 5 bases between them. This CDR3 region has 11 residues. CDR3: CAWTDSYEQYF. The CDR3 nucleotides are TGTGCCTGGACTGATTCCTACGAGCAGTACTTC.

The chain recombines TRBV2 with TRBJ1-2; D is unresolved. The CDR3 length is 12 residues. V was shortened by 8 bases and J by 0 bases, with 7 bases between the two germline ends. Germline V gene data show CDR1 as SNHLY and CDR2 as FYNNEI. In nucleotides, the CDR3 is TGTGCCAGCCTTAGTGCTAACTATGGCTACACCTTC. This gives the protein CASLSANYGYTF.

Here the CDR3 DNA reads TGCGCCAGCAGCCAAGATCTTATCGGGCAGCTCACCTTC. Its translation: CASSQDLIGQLTF. The V gene is TRBV4-3, the J gene TRBJ1-2; D gene unclear. V shed 0 bases and J shed 13 bases, with 15 bases lying between them. The CDR3 sequence is 13 residues long. Per the germline V gene, CDR1 is LGHNA and CDR2 is YSLEER.

The chain links TRBV19 to TRBJ2-5, with 15 bases identical to TRBD2. Losses at the gene ends were 3 bases for V and 3 bases for J; bases not matched to a gene: 2. CDR1 LNHDA and CDR2 SQIVND come from the germline V gene (reference sequence). The CDR3 runs to 16 residues. The CDR3 loop is CASSMGLAGGEETQYF. The CDR3 DNA follows: TGTGCCAGTAGTATGGGACTAGCGGGGGGCGAAGAGACCCAGTACTTC.

V gene TRBV10-3 combines with J gene TRBJ2-5; either TRBD1 or TRBD2 may fit D (5 bases each). Germline lookup yields CDR1 ENHRY and CDR2 SYGVKD. Trimming shortened V by 10 bases and J by 4 bases, and 19 bases separated the two germline ends. The CDR3 has 14 residues. The CDR3 nucleotides are TGTGCCACCCGTCCAGTAGGTGGGGGAGAGACCCAGTACTTC. It yields the protein CATRPVGGGETQYF.

The chain has TRBV25-1 and TRBJ2-7, with a possible D match to TRBD1 (5 bases). The CDR3 length is 13 residues. V was pared by 1 base and J by 7 bases, with 11 bases between. Germline loops: CDR1 MGHDK, CDR2 SYGVNS. This CDR3 is CASSEFRGREQYF. CDR3 bases: TGTGCCAGCAGTGAATTTAGGGGCCGAGAGCAGTACTTC.

This chain connects TRBV9 to TRBJ2-2; D is unclear. CDR3 length: 16 residues. The V gene lost 0 bases and the J gene lost 1 base, with 10 bases spanning the gap. Germline V gene lookup returns CDR1 SGDLS and CDR2 YYNGEE. In DNA form, the CDR3 reads TGTGCCAGCAGCGTAGGGGGAAACCTGAACACCGGGGAGCTGTTTTTT. Translating gives CASSVGGNLNTGELFF. Full variable domain (missing parts from reference TRBV9 and TRBJ2-2): DSGVTQTPKHLITATGQRVTLRCSPRSGDLSVYWYQQSLDQGLQFLIQYYNGEERAKGNILERFSAQQFPDLHSELNLSSLELGDSALYFCASSVGGNLNTGELFFGEGSRLTVL.

CDR3 nucleotides: TGTGCCACCAAGCCATCATGGGGTGATGGCACTGAAGCTTTCTTT. Amino acids: CATKPSWGDGTEAFF. This chain joins TRBV2 and TRBJ1-1; D not certain. Germline V gene sequence: CDR1 SNHLY, CDR2 FYNNEI. V gave up 10 bases and J gave up 4 bases, with 22 bases separating them. This CDR3 contains 15 residues.

The chain couples TRBV9 to TRBJ2-3, with a tentative D call TRBD2 (6 bases). The CDR3 totals 15 residues. Germline V CDR1 and CDR2: SGDLS, YYNGEE. Trimming removed 5 bases from V and 0 bases from J, with 13 bases in between. The CDR3 region has the DNA TGTGCCAGCAGTATACTAGCTGATAGCACAGATACGCAGTATTTT. Its protein product is CASSILADSTDTQYF. The variable domain in full, completed from reference TRBV9 and TRBJ2-3, reads DSGVTQTPKHLITATGQRVTLRCSPRSGDLSVYWYQQSLDQGLQFLIQYYNGEERAKGNILERFSAQQFPDLHSELNLSSLELGDSALYFCASSILADSTDTQYFGPGTRLTVL.

The CDR3, as DNA: TGCAGCGCTACCCGACAGGGGAGACCCTACGAGCAGTACTTC. This codes for CSATRQGRPYEQYF. The rearrangement links TRBV29-1 to TRBJ2-7; TRBD1 aligns across 8 bases. After removal of 7 bases from V and 2 bases from J, the junction contained 10 bases not matched to a gene. This CDR3 contains 14 residues. From germline, CDR1 is SQVTM and CDR2 ANQGSEA.

This clone was found a few times. The chain joins TRBV19 to TRBJ2-6, with 10 nucleotides matching TRBD1. In germline, CDR1 is LNHDA, CDR2 SQIVND (reference sequence). The V gene end was trimmed by 7 bases and the J gene end by 2 bases; junction bases not matched to a gene: 8. The CDR3 is 17 residues long. CDR3: CASTRQGAQTGANVLTF. Written as DNA, the CDR3 is TGTGCCAGTACTCGACAGGGGGCGCAGACTGGGGCCAACGTCCTGACTTTC.

The chain recombines TRBV7-9 with TRBJ2-5; D assignment may be TRBD1 or TRBD2 (6 bases each). V was pared by 4 bases and J by 0 bases, with 12 bases between. This CDR3 comprises 15 residues. Germline loops: CDR1 SEHNR, CDR2 FQNEAQ (reference sequence). CDR3 nucleotides: TGTGCCAGCAGCTGGAGGGGGGCCAACCAAGAGACCCAGTACTTC. Translated: CASSWRGANQETQYF.

The J gene is TRBJ2-3, the V gene TRBV7-6, with D perhaps TRBD1 or TRBD2 (5 bases each). The CDR3 runs 15 residues. Germline V CDR1 and CDR2: SGHVS, FNYEAQ. With 0 bases removed from V and 5 bases from J, the gap between germline ends came to 12 bases. In DNA, the CDR3 is TGTGCCAGCAGCTTAGCCCCGGGACCCCAAGATACGCAGTATTTT. This encodes CASSLAPGPQDTQYF.

CDR3 sequence (DNA): TGTGCCAGTAGTATTGGGGGGGCGTTCTATGGCTACACCTTC. The encoded protein is CASSIGGAFYGYTF. V is TRBV19 and J is TRBJ1-2, with D possibly being TRBD1 (6 bases). This CDR3 comprises 14 residues. With 3 bases removed from V and 4 bases from J, the gap between germline ends came to 12 bases. Germline-derived CDR1 and CDR2 are LNHDA and SQIVND (reference sequence). The full variable domain, its missing parts supplied by reference TRBV19 and TRBJ1-2, is DGGITQSPKYLFRKEGQNVTLSCEQNLNHDAMYWYRQDPGQGLRLIYYSQIVNDFQKGDIAEGYSVSREKKESFPLTVTSAQKNPTAFYLCASSIGGAFYGYTFGSGTRLTVV.

Of note for this clone: In the same sample, other DNA sequences code for this CDR3. This chain connects TRBV30 to TRBJ2-3, with a possible D match to TRBD1 (5 bases). The CDR3 runs 13 residues. CDR1 is GTSNPN and CDR2 is SVGIG in the germline V gene (reference sequence). V was pared by 2 bases and J by 0 bases, with 6 bases between. This chain's CDR3 is CAWSRGSTDTQYF. CDR3 sequence (DNA): TGTGCCTGGAGTAGGGGTAGCACAGATACGCAGTATTTT.

The CDR3: CASSQALPEGTEAFF. CDR3 sequence (DNA): TGCGCCAGCAGCCAAGCATTGCCTGAGGGCACTGAAGCTTTCTTT. The V gene is TRBV4-3, the J gene TRBJ1-1; D call uncertain. V was shortened by 1 base and J by 4 bases, with 13 bases between the two germline ends. Germline loops: CDR1 LGHNA, CDR2 YSLEER. There are 15 residues in the CDR3.

The chain links TRBV28 to TRBJ2-1, with D possibly being TRBD2 (5 bases). Trimming cost V 3 bases and J 6 bases, with 15 bases left between them. This CDR3 contains 15 residues. CDR1 is MDHEN and CDR2 is SYDVKM in the germline V gene. The CDR3 loop reads CASSFSAPRGNEQFF. The CDR3 DNA follows: TGTGCCAGCAGTTTTAGCGCCCCCCGAGGCAATGAGCAGTTCTTC.